Below, 15 T cell receptor beta chains from the same sample are listed, as sequenced in a study of blood T cell repertoires in COVID-19. Sequenced by immunoSEQ multiplex PCR; TCRdb stores in-frame clones only, minus some. The sample holds 50,000 to 65,000 clones, 88% seen once. The sample was peripheral blood. Receptors originate from a human donor in a cohort sampled during active COVID-19.

This chain links TRBV12-2 with TRBJ2-2; TRBD1 was called by the table and not checked on the DNA. TRBV12-2 counts as a pseudogene. This CDR3 has 18 amino acids. The CDR3 DNA sequence: TGTGCAAGTCGCCCATTTTTCAGACAGGGGTGGGACACCGGGGAGCTGTTTTTT. Translated: CASRPFFRQGWDTGELFF.

The rearrangement links TRBV5-1 to TRBJ2-7, with 8 bases lining up with TRBD2. Germline assignment: CDR1 SGHRS and CDR2 YFSETQ. The CDR3 covers 15 residues. The trim removed 0 bases at V and 3 bases at J, leaving 5 bases unmatched. CDR3 DNA sequence: TGCGCCAGCAGCTTGGGTAGCGGGGCGATCTACGAGCAGTACTTC. Its protein is CASSLGSGAIYEQYF.

This chain connects TRBV9 to TRBJ2-1, with 8 positions matching TRBD2. Unmatched junction bases numbered 14, after V lost 0 bases and J lost 15 bases. The CDR3 is made up of 15 amino acids. Looked up from germline, CDR1 is SGDLS and CDR2 is YYNGEE. CDR3 amino acids: CASSVATSGGAIRFF. The CDR3 nucleotides are TGTGCCAGCAGCGTAGCTACCAGCGGGGGTGCTATTCGGTTCTTC.

This chain connects TRBV24-1 to TRBJ2-7, with D possibly matching TRBD2 (5 bases). The CDR3 has 15 amino acids. Germline CDR1 is KGHDR and CDR2 is SFDVKD. V lost 0 bases to trimming and J lost 7 bases, with 15 bases between them. Here the CDR3 DNA reads TGTGCCACCAGTGATTTGCCGCCCGGGGATGGGGAGCAGTACTTC. It codes for CATSDLPPGDGEQYF.

The sample holds a few counts of this clone. V and J are TRBV27 and TRBJ2-7, with 10 bases that match TRBD2. The germline CDR1 and CDR2 sequences are MNHEY and SMNVEV (reference sequence). The CDR3 covers 15 residues. V trimming: 8 bases; J trimming: 1 base; junction bases outside the gene matches: 8. CDR3 in amino acids: CASSTSGGASYEQYF. In nucleotides, the CDR3 is TGTGCCAGCTCGACCAGCGGGGGGGCTTCCTACGAGCAGTACTTC.

The chain recombines TRBV30 with TRBJ2-2, with no clear D. Germline CDR1 and CDR2: GTSNPN and SVGIG (reference sequence). With 6 bases removed from V and 4 bases from J, the gap between germline ends came to 12 bases. CDR3 size: 13 residues. CDR3 in amino acids: CACMPRATGELFF. The CDR3 DNA is TGTGCCTGTATGCCTCGAGCCACCGGGGAGCTGTTTTTT.

The chain employs TRBV27 and TRBJ2-7; TRBD1 might be the D (5 bases). Germline V gene data show CDR1 as MNHEY and CDR2 as SMNVEV (reference sequence). The ends were cut back, 5 bases at V and 3 bases at J, with 11 bases in the middle. There are 13 residues in the CDR3. CDR3 sequence (DNA): TGTGCCAGCAGTCCGATAGACAGCTACGAGCAGTACTTC. It codes for CASSPIDSYEQYF.

The chain recombines TRBV28 with TRBJ1-2; 9 bases agree with TRBD1. With V trimmed by 2 bases and J by 7 bases, 11 bases remained unmatched. Germline values: CDR1 MDHEN, CDR2 SYDVKM. This CDR3 is built from 16 residues. CDR3 coding DNA: TGTGCCAGCAGTTTAGGGGTGCCCACAGGGGGCTCTGGCTACACCTTC. Encoded protein: CASSLGVPTGGSGYTF.

The genes are TRBV5-1 and TRBJ2-7; TRBD1 matches at 7 bases. With 5 bases clipped from V and 1 base from J, the junction kept 9 bases outside the gene matches. CDR3 length: 15 residues. Germline V gives CDR1 SGHRS, CDR2 YFSETQ. CDR3 coding DNA: TGCGCCAGCAGTATGGCGACAGGGATGTCCTACGAGCAGTACTTC. Residues: CASSMATGMSYEQYF.

This clone was seen a handful of times. This chain connects TRBV9 to TRBJ2-7; 7 nucleotides agree with TRBD2. From germline, CDR1 is SGDLS and CDR2 YYNGEE. This CDR3 comprises 15 residues. Trimming cost V 0 bases and J 2 bases; bases outside gene matches: 5. The CDR3 coding sequence is TGTGCCAGCAGCGTAGCGACGGGGGGACCCTACGAGCAGTACTTC. Protein product: CASSVATGGPYEQYF.

The rearrangement joins TRBV7-9 to TRBJ2-3; 9 nucleotides match TRBD1. Germline-derived CDR1 and CDR2 are SEHNR and FQNEAQ (reference sequence). This CDR3 contains 18 residues. The junction had 14 bases not matched to a gene; V was cut back by 4 bases and J by 3 bases. CDR3 region: CASSYRSGTGMSTDTQYF. DNA of the CDR3: TGTGCCAGCAGCTACAGATCAGGGACAGGGATGAGTACAGATACGCAGTATTTT. Full variable domain (missing parts from reference TRBV7-9 and TRBJ2-3): DTGVSQNPRHKITKRGQNVTFRCDPISEHNRLYWYRQTLGQGPEFLTYFQNEAQLEKSRLLSDRFSAERPKGSFSTLEIQRTEQGDSAMYLCASSYRSGTGMSTDTQYFGPGTRLTVL.

V gene TRBV12-3 or TRBV12-4 combines with J gene TRBJ1-2; D unresolved. The V end was cut by 4 bases, the J end by 7 bases, with 10 bases between. The CDR3 sequence is 12 residues long. DNA of the CDR3: TGTGCCAGCAGTTCCTCTCGGAGTGGCTACACCTTC. It encodes CASSSSRSGYTF.

The gene calls are TRBV4-3 and TRBJ2-1; TRBD2 aligns across 8 bases. Germline trimming cut 3 bases from V and 3 bases from J; bases unmatched to any gene: 7. Germline CDR1 is LGHNA and CDR2 is YSLEER. There are 16 residues in the CDR3. In nucleotides, the CDR3 is TGCGCCAGCAGCCAGGATTCGGGGGGGGTCTACAATGAGCAGTTCTTC. It codes for CASSQDSGGVYNEQFF.

The V and J genes are TRBV2 and TRBJ2-2; D is unresolved. The V gene's germline CDR1 is SNHLY and CDR2 FYNNEI. The CDR3 totals 14 residues. V was pared by 7 bases and J by 2 bases, with 11 bases between. This CDR3 is CASIGFFNTGELFF. The CDR3, as DNA: TGTGCCAGCATCGGTTTCTTTAACACCGGGGAGCTGTTTTTT. The complete variable domain, with remaining parts taken from reference TRBV2 and TRBJ2-2, reads EPEVTQTPSHQVTQMGQEVILRCVPISNHLYFYWYRQILGQKVEFLVSFYNNEISEKSEIFDDQFSVERPDGSNFTLKIRSTKLEDSAMYFCASIGFFNTGELFFGEGSRLTVL.

This chain uses TRBV30 with TRBJ2-5; D ambiguous. V shed 0 bases and J shed 3 bases, with 5 bases lying between them. Germline loops: CDR1 GTSNPN, CDR2 SVGIG (reference sequence). The CDR3 loop spans 12 amino acids. Here the CDR3 DNA reads TGTGCCTGGAGTGTCCCCGAAGAGACCCAGTACTTC. Protein product: CAWSVPEETQYF.